This TCR beta chain emerged from a study of T cell changes during pregnancy in multiple sclerosis (dated by TCRdb to the late 2010s). Context from the whole study: Changes in the T cell repertoire over the course of pregnancy were examined in this study in women with multiple sclerosis.

A note on this clone: The target of this receptor is not known. Base qualities were left out, and no much larger clone turns up one base away.

The receptor library was made with the immunoSEQ multiplex PCR assay. TCRdb stores this immuneACCESS table with in-frame sequences only. Part of the clones is absent; in the studies checked, under half of the shortfall reflects unresolved V genes, and no reason is known for the rest. The sample table lists approximately 50,000 clones, roughly nine tenths of them with a count of one. In total, the top ten clones hold roughly 0.4% of the sample. CDR1 is given as MNHEY and CDR2 as SMNVEV, both from the germline V gene (reference sequence). The CDR3 measures 15 amino acids from cysteine to phenylalanine. CDR3 DNA only is kept here, 45 bases in frame from base 1. The junction shows trimming of 3 bases on V and 5 bases on J, and the gene matches do not reach 2 bases of it.

The receptor was derived from a female donor with multiple sclerosis, enrolled in a pregnancy study. Source: CD4+ T cells from peripheral blood mononuclear cells, taken after pregnancy. The rearranged segments are TRBV27 and TRBJ2-2; 11 bases in the junction line up with TRBD2. Here the CDR3 is given as CASSLGLAVTGELFF. The base sequence is TGTGCCAGCAGTTTGGGACTAGCGGTGACCGGGGAGCTGTTTTTT.